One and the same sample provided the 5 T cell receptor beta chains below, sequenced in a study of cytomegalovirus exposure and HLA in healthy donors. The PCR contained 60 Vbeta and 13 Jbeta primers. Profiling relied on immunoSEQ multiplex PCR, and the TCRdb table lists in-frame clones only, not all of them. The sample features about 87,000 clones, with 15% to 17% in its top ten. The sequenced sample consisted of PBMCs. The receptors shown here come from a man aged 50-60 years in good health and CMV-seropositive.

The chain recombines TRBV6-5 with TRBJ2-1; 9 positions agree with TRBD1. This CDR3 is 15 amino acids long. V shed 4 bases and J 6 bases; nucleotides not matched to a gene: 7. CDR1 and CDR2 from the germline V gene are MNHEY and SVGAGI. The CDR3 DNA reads TGTGCCAGCAGTTCGGACAGGGGTTCCATCAATGAGCAGTTCTTC. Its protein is CASSSDRGSINEQFF.

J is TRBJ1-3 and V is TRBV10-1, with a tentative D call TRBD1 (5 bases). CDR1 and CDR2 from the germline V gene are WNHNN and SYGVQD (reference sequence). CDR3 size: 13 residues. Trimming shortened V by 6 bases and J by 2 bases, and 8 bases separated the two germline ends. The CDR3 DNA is TGCGCCAGCAGCCCGGGGGCTGGAAACACCATATATTTT. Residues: CASSPGAGNTIYF.

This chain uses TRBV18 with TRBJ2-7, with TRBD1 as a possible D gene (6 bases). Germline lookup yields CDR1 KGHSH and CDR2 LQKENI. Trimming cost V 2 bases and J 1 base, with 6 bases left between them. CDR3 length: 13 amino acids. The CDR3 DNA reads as TGTGCCAGCTCACCAGGACAGTCCTACGAGCAGTACGTC. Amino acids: CASSPGQSYEQYV.

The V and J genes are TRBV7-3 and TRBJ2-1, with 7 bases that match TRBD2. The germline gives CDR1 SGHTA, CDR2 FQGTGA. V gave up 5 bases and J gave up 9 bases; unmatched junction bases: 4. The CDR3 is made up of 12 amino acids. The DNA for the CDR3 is TGTGCCAGCAGCGTTGGGAGGGGTGAGCAGTTCTTC. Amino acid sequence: CASSVGRGEQFF.

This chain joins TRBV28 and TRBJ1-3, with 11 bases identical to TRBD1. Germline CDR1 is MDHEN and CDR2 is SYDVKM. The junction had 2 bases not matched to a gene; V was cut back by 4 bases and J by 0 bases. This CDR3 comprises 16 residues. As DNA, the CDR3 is TGTGCCAGCAGTTCCGGGACAGGGGGCTCTGGAAACACCATATATTTT. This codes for CASSSGTGGSGNTIYF.